These 9 T cell receptor beta chains came from one sample sequenced in a study of T-cell memory formation after mild COVID-19. TCRdb re-called the 5' RACE reads through MiXCR, storing one row per CDR3 protein. The sample shows 110,000 to 150,000 distinct CDR3 sequences, more than 13% of them seen only once. Sequenced input: PBMCs or a T cell subset sorted from them (not recorded which). Receptors were obtained from an adult woman who had mild COVID-19 (a few samples of this study predate the infection). Cell type and time point are not known.

This clonotype occurred a few times. The rearrangement uses TRBV15 and TRBJ2-1, with TRBD2 matching over 12 bases. CDR1 and CDR2 (germline): LNHNV, YYDKDF (reference sequence). Trimming at V came to 7 bases and at J to 3 bases, leaving 10 bases not matched to a gene. The CDR3 extends over 17 amino acids. The CDR3 nucleotides are TGTGCCACCATCGACCCTAGCGGGGGGGCGGTCTACAATGAGCAGTTCTTC. It specifies CATIDPSGGAVYNEQFF.

This chain connects TRBV7-9 to TRBJ2-2; tentatively, D is TRBD2 (5 bases). V was cut by 0 bases and J by 1 base, with 9 bases left in between. Germline CDR1 reads SEHNR; CDR2 reads FQNEAQ (reference sequence). The CDR3 contains 16 residues. The chain's CDR3 is CASSLALLENTGELFF. The CDR3 DNA is TGTGCCAGCAGCTTAGCGCTACTAGAGAACACCGGGGAGCTGTTTTTT.

This clonotype occurred a few times. The V gene is TRBV19, the J gene TRBJ2-7; the D is unclear. Germline-derived CDR1 and CDR2 are LNHDA and SQIVND (reference sequence). This CDR3 is 16 amino acids long. V lost 0 bases and J 0 bases, leaving 12 bases between the germline ends. The CDR3 loop is CASSIDHLGSSYEQYF. The DNA for the CDR3 is TGTGCCAGTAGTATAGATCATCTGGGCTCCTCCTACGAGCAGTACTTC.

A few counts support this clonotype. The chain links TRBV2 to TRBJ1-1, with 10 nucleotides matching TRBD1. The germline CDR1 and CDR2 sequences are SNHLY and FYNNEI. The CDR3 contains 15 residues. Losses at the gene ends were 6 bases for V and 11 bases for J; bases not matched to a gene: 15. The CDR3 sequence is CASRDPTGGERRAFF. CDR3 DNA sequence: TGTGCCAGCAGGGACCCGACAGGGGGCGAAAGGCGGGCTTTCTTT.

This clonotype was seen a few times. The J gene is TRBJ2-7, the V gene TRBV15; 9 nucleotides align to TRBD2. V dropped 5 bases and J dropped 6; count of bases not matched to a gene: 11. The CDR3 runs to 15 residues. Germline V CDR1 and CDR2: LNHNV, YYDKDF (reference sequence). Here the CDR3 reads CATSRPGREGREQYF. CDR3 nucleotide sequence: TGTGCCACCAGCCGCCCCGGGCGGGAGGGCCGCGAGCAGTACTTC.

Only a few counts were recorded for this clonotype. The chain joins TRBV9 to TRBJ2-3; D might be TRBD1 (7 bases). Germline CDR1 is SGDLS and CDR2 is YYNGEE. CDR3 length: 15 residues. The V gene lost 0 bases and the J gene lost 4 bases, with 12 bases spanning the gap. The CDR3 region has the DNA TGTGCCAGCAGCGTAGGGGGGGACAGCCCAGATACGCAGTATTTT. Translation: CASSVGGDSPDTQYF. The full variable domain, rest sourced from reference TRBV9 and TRBJ2-3, is DSGVTQTPKHLITATGQRVTLRCSPRSGDLSVYWYQQSLDQGLQFLIQYYNGEERAKGNILERFSAQQFPDLHSELNLSSLELGDSALYFCASSVGGDSPDTQYFGPGTRLTVL.

At least ten counts were recorded for this clonotype. This chain connects TRBV7-8 to TRBJ2-7, with 13 bases lining up with TRBD2. Trimming at V came to 2 bases and at J to 4 bases, leaving 8 bases not matched to a gene. The CDR3 spans 17 residues. The germline gives CDR1 SGHVS, CDR2 FQNEAQ. CDR3 DNA sequence: TGTGCCAGCAGCTTATCCGGACTAGCGGGAGTAGAGTACGAGCAGTACTTC. Translated: CASSLSGLAGVEYEQYF.

The genes are TRBV4-2 and TRBJ2-1; tentatively, D is TRBD2 (6 bases). V lost 0 bases and J lost 13, with 22 bases in between. The CDR3 extends over 16 amino acids. Germline lookup yields CDR1 LGHNA and CDR2 YNFKEQ. DNA for the CDR3: TGTGCCAGCAGCCAAGATTTTATGCGGAGGGTAAATTATCAGTTCTTC. Its translation is CASSQDFMRRVNYQFF.

This clonotype was found a few times. The chain uses TRBV7-8 and TRBJ1-4, with no clear D. Germline V CDR1 and CDR2: SGHVS, FQNEAQ. The germline V and J ends were trimmed by 6 bases and 3 bases, with 14 bases remaining between them. The CDR3 runs to 15 residues. CDR3 protein: CASRSGGAPNEKLFF. The CDR3 coding sequence is TGTGCCAGCAGATCGGGAGGCGCACCTAATGAAAAACTGTTTTTT.